This T cell receptor (beta chain) was sequenced in a study of blood T cell repertoires in COVID-19. Study-level background: The study drew acute and convalescent COVID-19 samples from the United States, Italy and Spain.

The germline gives CDR1 ENHRY, CDR2 SYGVKD. The V end was cut by 2 bases, the J end by 6 bases, with 10 bases between. This CDR3 region has 13 residues. Assay used: immunoSEQ multiplex PCR; TCRdb lists only in-frame clones, some missing. Found here are 170,000 or so clones, over 70% of them singletons; the top ten hold less than 3%. The chain links TRBV10-3 to TRBJ1-2; D possibly corresponds to TRBD1 (5 bases). This TCR came from a woman aged 55-70 years with acute or convalescent COVID-19. Sequenced material: peripheral blood. CDR3 amino acids: CAISEPGGHGYTF. The CDR3 region has the DNA TGTGCCATCAGTGAGCCCGGGGGTCATGGCTACACCTTC.